This TCR beta chain derives from a study of shared clonotypes between healthy human individuals. General study points: Sharing across four donors was seen in about 5% of naive CD4 clonotypes. Non-shared clonotypes were found to have lower generation probabilities than the clonotypes that were shared by all four of the sorted-subset donors.

Assay execution proceeded at the deep level. Method: immunoSEQ multiplex PCR; TCRdb's copy keeps in-frame clones and lacks some. Of some 2,500,000 clones listed, 80% to 95% are singletons. Division of CD4+ cells produced a CD45RA+ naive subset and a CD45RA-negative memory subset. CDR3 length: 15 residues. V gave up 3 bases and J gave up 5 bases; unmatched junction bases: 4. CDR1 and CDR2 (germline): SGHTA, FQGNSA. In regard to this clone: What it binds is unknown.

The receptor comes from a man aged 18 to 30 in good health. Some clones in this sample may be carry-over from other donors' samples. V usage is TRBV7-2 and J usage is TRBJ2-3; TRBD2 agrees at 11 bases. The sample consisted of naive CD4+ T cells from PBMCs. Subset noted: CD45RA+ positively selected. As DNA, the CDR3 is TGTGCCAGCAGCTTTAGCGGGAGGGCAGGAGATACGCAGTATTTT. Protein: CASSFSGRAGDTQYF.